This T cell receptor beta chain derives from a study of CD8+CD57+ T cells in acquired aplastic anemia (dated by TCRdb to the late 2010s). Describing the broader study: A mean of roughly 2.9 ug of DNA, ranging from about 0.19 to 30 ug, was extracted from sorted CD4+ and CD8+ cells. An average of approximately 10 million reads for CD4+ cells and 11.0 million reads for CD8+ cells was obtained from healthy donor samples. Summary of the overall study and its limitations: Patients and healthy controls showed no significant difference in CD8+ Simpson's diversity (P=0.060). Some 27 CD8+ CDR3 sequences were found in both patients and controls but appeared to be highly expressed in patients and within the immunodominant clones of the patients.

Concerning this clonotype: Its antigen is not yet known. No base-level quality is on record; no much larger clone is a single base apart.

V and J are truncated by 3 bases and 8 bases respectively, leaving an intervening sequence of 16 bases. CDR1 and CDR2, per the germline V gene, are MGHRA and YSYEKL. The CDR3 spans 14 residues, from the cysteine through the phenylalanine. The DNA shown is the 42-base CDR3, in frame from base 1. In the study, sorted CD4+ and CD8+ blood T cells from patients with severe aplastic anemia and from healthy subjects underwent deep sequencing of TCR repertoires. Ficoll-Paque density gradient centrifugation was used to isolate peripheral blood mononuclear cells. CD4+ and CD8+ T cells were sorted by FACS or magnetic beads before DNA extraction. TCR beta VDJ combination and CDR3 sequence profiling used genomic DNA as the template. An Illumina HiSeq 2000 was the platform used for TCR repertoire sequencing. The authors processed their data as follows. TRBV/TRBJ rearrangement plots, CDR3 size and DJ length profiles, and Simpson's diversity index were used to assess repertoires. Whichever DNA sequence was most abundant in the deep sequencing data was defined as the immunodominant clone. CDR3 amino acid sequences were checked for sharing across subjects and were also compared against the VDJdb database and published repertoires. In TCRdb, the public reads were trimmed at Q25 with fastp and aligned with MiXCR, with productive beta chains retained. For every CDR3 protein sequence, its rows merge into one entry that carries the most common genes and DNA. These V and J calls derive from TCRdb rather than the authors' analysis. The sample table holds about 220,000 distinct CDR3 sequences, of which roughly 35% were seen once. The ten top clones hold 0.95% to 1.2% of the sample.

This sequence was found in a human donor in good health, serving as a control. This chain is built from TRBV4-1 and TRBJ1-2; the D gene lacks a confident call. The sequenced material came from sorted CD4+, CD8+, or CD8+CD57+ T cells (not recorded which) from PBMCs. The CDR3 region: CASSQPAFSGGYTF. At the DNA level, the sequence is TGCGCCAGCAGCCAGCCCGCCTTTTCGGGAGGCTACACCTTC.